The text below deals with one T cell receptor (beta chain). This receptor's antigen is unknown. Base quality data are lacking; no much larger clone is found one base away. The CDR3 regions of human TCRbeta chains were subjected to immunosequencing. The authors' analysis ran thus. Repertoire TCRs were matched against a reference library of SARS-CoV-2-specific TCRs generated with the MIRA antigen-specificity platform. Breadth was defined as the fraction of unique TCRs that were SARS-CoV-2-associated, and depth was defined as the fraction of total T cells that were SARS-CoV-2-associated. Each spike-specific TCR was assigned to its reactive spike region and to a CD4 or CD8 class using the MIRA data. Log10-transformed breadth and depth values were compared by one-way ANOVA with Sidak's multiple comparisons tests. The clones in this table, taken by TCRdb from immuneACCESS, are in-frame only. Not every clone is retained; where verified, under half of the shortfall comes from an unresolved V gene, and the cause of the rest is unknown. The V and J calls and clone size come from that table; D and trimming were worked out from the DNA. The sample table records more than 85,000 clones; more than 75% of these occur just once. The top ten constitute about 3% of the sample.

The entry originates in a study of T cell responses to AZD1222 COVID-19 vaccine (dated by TCRdb to about 2021). Some background on the complete study: AZD1222 recipients given second doses at about 4 weeks or at about 12 weeks were pooled, since spike-specific TCR depth and breadth were not found to differ between the two schedules. A total of more than 230 trial participants underwent TCR sequencing, of whom about 200 received two doses of AZD1222 and about 25 received two doses of the MenACWY control vaccine. Enrollment into the trials was organized by age into subgroups of 18-55, 56-69 and 70-plus years, and those subgroups contained approximately 160, 26 and 62 TCR-sequenced participants, respectively. The paper as a whole reports these results and caveats: No day 14 peak-response samples were available, so repertoires were characterized only after the peak T cell response. Conclusions about previously exposed vaccinees are limited, since just five to seven AZD1222 recipients were seropositive for SARS-CoV-2 at baseline. A significant rise in spike-specific TCR breadth and depth was observed after two AZD1222 doses relative to day 0 and relative to MenACWY recipients. Reportedly, almost half of the unique spike-specific TCRs recognized epitopes lying outside the regions that are mutated in the B.1.351 and B.1.1.7 variants. In the small 56-69-year group, the increase in depth fell short of significance, most likely because of low power. The vaccine-associated CD4 TCRs covered the entire spike protein, and the dominant responses fell in regions 160-218 and 743-854. Participants were mostly white British and included more females than males, and it was suggested by the authors that clonal diversity may have been underestimated.

The germline V gene (reference sequence) yields LNHDA for CDR1 and SQIVND for CDR2. From its cysteine to its phenylalanine, the CDR3 spans 16 amino acids. The read is trimmed to its CDR3 DNA, 48 bases read in frame from base 1. V ends up 5 bases short and J 4 bases short, with an unmatched junction base count of 13. The sample's time point label, in plain terms: baseline before first vaccination. Samples from vaccinated people were obtained from the UK trials COV001 and COV002, which included a single-blind randomized controlled phase 2/3 trial of AZD1222 (ChAdOx1 nCoV-19) in healthy adults. For TCRbeta chain sequencing, PBMC samples were collected from trial participants at day 0 and at day 28 after the second dose.

Sample: peripheral blood, taken on day 0 of AZD1222 vaccination. This TCR came from an adult in good health. The chain uses TRBV19 and TRBJ2-5, with TRBD2 matching 7 junction bases. Here the CDR3 is given as CASSLGGGLPGETQYF. The DNA reads as follows: TGTGCCAGTAGTCTGGGGGGGGGACTTCCCGGAGAGACCCAGTACTTC.